Sequencing of this TCR beta chain was carried out in a study of shared clonotypes between healthy human individuals (dated by TCRdb to between 2020 and 2021). About the investigation overall: A couple of women and a few men aged 18 to 49 years were included in the cohort. Libraries were prepared and TCR repertoires were sequenced by different laboratories using diverse techniques, in order to increase sequencing depth and limit assay-specific biases. For each donor, three plates each were used for CD4 naive and CD4 memory, two plates were used for CD8 naive, and one plate was used for CD8 memory. Between about 0.85 and 10 billion PBMCs per donor were obtained by leukapheresis. The study deeply sequenced blood TCR repertoires of several healthy adults to estimate repertoire size and the extent of clonotype sharing between individuals.

Deletion took 0 bases off V and 5 bases off J, with a span of 17 bases between the germline ends. CDR1 and CDR2 were assigned from the germline V gene as SGDLS and YYNGEE. CDR3 length: 16 amino acids, cysteine to phenylalanine. The CDR3 DNA has 48 bases and is translated from base 1. Healthy HIV-negative adults with no recently reported acute infections or vaccinations were included as donors. Every donor was a Caucasian adult living in Nashville, Tennessee, USA. CD4+ T cells were enriched through magnetic negative selection, after which naive cells were positively selected on CD45RA and the remaining negative fraction served as the memory subset. Blood was obtained by leukapheresis, after which PBMCs were separated by Ficoll-Histopaque density gradient centrifugation and cryopreserved in liquid nitrogen vapor phase. Analytical flow cytometry was used to check the purity and quantity of each magnetically sorted T cell population. Genomic DNA was isolated from every sorted fraction and measured by UV absorbance on a Nanodrop 2000c.

Concerning this clone: Which antigen it targets is not known. No quality values exist for individual bases; no much larger clone is one base distant.

Using the deep immunoSEQ assay, TCR CDR3 regions were amplified from genomic DNA by multiplex PCR. Genomic DNA extracted from each cell subset was distributed evenly over all wells of several immunoSEQ 96-well plates, and each plate served as one replicate. For sorted subsets, roughly 200 ng of genomic DNA, equivalent to 25,000 to 35,000 T cell genomes, went into each replicate PCR. Purified libraries were quantified with a Qubit 3.0 fluorometer, sized on a Bioanalyzer 2100, and re-quantified with the KAPA Library Quantification kit. Every immunoSEQ 96-well plate was sequenced on a dedicated single-read 150-cycle Illumina NextSeq 550 flow cell. The original methods were these. Because the immunoSEQ output included only junctional sequences and no quality scores, the filtering could not be the same as the filtering used for full-length reads. To assign V/J genes and CDR3, sequences were annotated against IMGT germline references using PyIR, a Python wrapper for IgBLAST v1.9. Reads with weak V/J assignments (E-value above 1e-6), missing CDR3, stop codons, out-of-frame junctions, or ambiguous translated residues were removed. V3J clonotypes were defined as sequences sharing an identical inferred V gene, J gene, and CDR3 amino acid sequence. Percentage overlap between repertoires was computed as shared unique clonotypes divided by the size of the smaller repertoire. RTK rarefaction, the Chao1 estimator, and Recon v2.1 estimates of unobserved clonotypes were used to assess repertoire richness. OLGA was used to compute generation probabilities for all TCRbeta clonotypes that the gDNA method yielded from a handful of donors. Held by TCRdb, this immuneACCESS table contains in-frame sequences only and omits some clones. Under half of the omission traces to an unresolved V gene where checked; the cause of the rest is unknown. That table is the source of V, J and clone size, and D and trimming were worked out from the DNA. This sample has some 2,100,000 clones in its table, and nearly 97% of those were observed once. Roughly 0.13% of the sample comes from the top ten.

Summary of the overall study and its limitations: Sharing across a handful of donors was observed for roughly 5% of naive CD4, 3.5% of naive CD8, about 2.3% of memory CD4, and about 0.4% of memory CD8 clonotypes. Clonotypes shared by all four sorted-subset donors showed higher generation probabilities than non-shared clonotypes. Because the study included only a small number of donors, the genetic and exposure-history diversity represented was limited. Pairwise subsampling indicated that sequencing depth was expected to affect the degree of clonotype sharing among donors. Larger estimated clonotype richness was generally found for naive subsets than for memory subsets. Sampling was limited to blood, and TCR repertoires in tissue likely differ from TCR repertoires in blood. Even with the large sequencing depth, rarefaction of the sorted-subset datasets indicated that sequencing was incomplete.

The sample comprised naive CD4+ T cells sorted from blood. The cell subset or site tag for this specimen amounts to: CD45RA+ positively selected. This TCR came from a man aged 18 to 35 in good health. Here the chain combines TRBV9 and TRBJ1-1; the D segment could be TRBD1, given 6 matching bases. The CDR3: CASSVVTGRFLTEAFF. The DNA sequence is TGTGCCAGCAGCGTAGTAACAGGGAGGTTTTTAACTGAAGCTTTCTTT. This CDR3, with the reference TRBV9 and TRBJ1-1 proteins standing in past its ends, gives the full variable domain DSGVTQTPKHLITATGQRVTLRCSPRSGDLSVYWYQQSLDQGLQFLIQYYNGEERAKGNILERFSAQQFPDLHSELNLSSLELGDSALYFCASSVVTGRFLTEAFFGQGTRLTVV.